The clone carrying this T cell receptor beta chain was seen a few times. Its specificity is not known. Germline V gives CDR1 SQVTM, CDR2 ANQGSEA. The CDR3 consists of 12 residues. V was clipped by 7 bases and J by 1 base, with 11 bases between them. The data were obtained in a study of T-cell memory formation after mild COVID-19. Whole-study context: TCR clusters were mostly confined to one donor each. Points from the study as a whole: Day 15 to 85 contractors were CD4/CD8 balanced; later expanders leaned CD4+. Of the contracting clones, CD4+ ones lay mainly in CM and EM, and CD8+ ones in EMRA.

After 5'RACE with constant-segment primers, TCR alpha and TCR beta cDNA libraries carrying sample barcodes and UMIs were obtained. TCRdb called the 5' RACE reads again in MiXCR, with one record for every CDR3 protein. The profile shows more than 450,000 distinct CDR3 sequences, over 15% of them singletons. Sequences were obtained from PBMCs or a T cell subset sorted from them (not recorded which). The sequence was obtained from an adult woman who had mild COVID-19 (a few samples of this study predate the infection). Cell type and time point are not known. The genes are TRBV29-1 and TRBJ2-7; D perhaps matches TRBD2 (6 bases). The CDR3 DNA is TGCAGCGGCGGGATGTCGTCCTACGAGCAGTACTTC. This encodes CSGGMSSYEQYF.